Listed here are 19 T cell receptor beta chains from one sample, sequenced in a study of early T cells in non-severe SARS-CoV-2 infection. TCRdb recomputed calls from the 5' RACE reads with MiXCR, one row per CDR3 protein. The sample gives tens of thousands of distinct CDR3 sequences, about 5% of which show up once; over 2.5% is in the top ten. The sequenced sample consisted of whole blood. These receptors originate from an adult who was a healthcare worker with PCR-confirmed SARS-CoV-2 infection or an uninfected control (not recorded which).

This clonotype appeared many times. The rearrangement joins TRBV30 to TRBJ2-1; D is possibly TRBD1 (5 bases). This CDR3 has 16 residues. The germline V and J ends were trimmed by 1 base and 2 bases, with 15 bases remaining between them. Germline V gene data show CDR1 as GTSNPN and CDR2 as SVGIG (reference sequence). CDR3 DNA sequence: TGTGCCTGGAGTGGAGCTAACCAGGGCCCCTACAATGAGCAGTTCTTC. Residues: CAWSGANQGPYNEQFF.

This clonotype occurred many times. This chain uses TRBV29-1 with TRBJ1-6; D perhaps matches TRBD1 (5 bases). This CDR3 has 13 residues. Trimming pared 0 bases from V and 6 bases from J, leaving 6 bases between. Germline V CDR1 and CDR2: SQVTM, ANQGSEA. CDR3 DNA sequence: TGCAGCGTTGAAGAAGGGGTTAATTCACCCCTCCACTTT. It encodes CSVEEGVNSPLHF.

The chain has TRBV20-1 and TRBJ2-5; D possibly corresponds to TRBD2 (5 bases). This CDR3 is 16 amino acids long. Germline CDR1 reads DFQATT; CDR2 reads SNEGSKA (reference sequence). The V and J ends lost 2 bases and 5 bases respectively, with 21 bases between them. CDR3 protein: CSARPRLASRSETQYF. As DNA, the CDR3 is TGCAGTGCTAGACCCCGGCTAGCCTCTCGTTCCGAGACCCAGTACTTC.

This clonotype was detected ten times or more. CDR3 amino acids: CASSPDIRGRVFF. DNA for the CDR3: TGTGCCAGCAGCCCGGACATACGGGGTCGCGTTTTCTTT. This chain joins TRBV12-3 or TRBV12-4 and TRBJ1-1; D is possibly TRBD1 (5 bases). This CDR3 contains 13 residues. The V end was cut by 6 bases, the J end by 13 bases, with 21 bases between.

The rearrangement uses TRBV2 and TRBJ1-1; TRBD1 matches at 11 bases. This CDR3 spans 14 amino acids. Germline trimming cut 8 bases from V and 1 base from J; bases unmatched to any gene: 3. Per germline, CDR1 SNHLY and CDR2 FYNNEI. CDR3 DNA sequence: TGTGCCAGCGAAGGACAGGGGGCGAACACTGAAGCTTTCTTT. As protein: CASEGQGANTEAFF.

This clonotype was seen a few times. The chain uses TRBV6-5 and TRBJ2-5, with D perhaps TRBD1 (5 bases). V shed 6 bases and J shed 10 bases, with 30 bases lying between them. CDR3 length: 17 residues. The germline gives CDR1 MNHEY, CDR2 SVGAGI. The chain's CDR3 is CASSRLSGPIFQGDQYF. Written as DNA, the CDR3 is TGTGCCAGCAGCCGCCTATCAGGGCCCATATTCCAAGGGGACCAGTACTTC.

This clonotype was counted many times. The chain recombines TRBV29-1 with TRBJ2-1, with D unresolved. V was cut by 5 bases and J by 10 bases, with 15 bases left in between. The length of the CDR3 is 12 residues. Per germline, CDR1 SQVTM and CDR2 ANQGSEA. CDR3 DNA sequence: TGCAGCGTTTGCGATCTGCTCTCGGAGCAGTTCTTC. Its protein is CSVCDLLSEQFF.

The table lists this clonotype with many counts. This sequence joins TRBV6-6 and TRBJ2-1, with a possible D match to TRBD2 (5 bases). This CDR3 comprises 14 residues. Germline V gives CDR1 MNHNY, CDR2 SVGAGI (reference sequence). Between the trimmed V and J ends, which lost 0 bases and 4 bases, there was a span of 7 bases. CDR3 coding DNA: TGTGCCAGCAGTTACTCGAGGGTTTACAATGAGCAGTTCTTC. It specifies CASSYSRVYNEQFF.

This clonotype was observed at least ten times. The chain carries TRBV11-2 and TRBJ2-7; D gene unclear. The CDR3 has 12 residues. V lost 4 bases and J 9 bases, leaving 13 bases between the germline ends. The germline CDR1 and CDR2 sequences are SGHAT and FQNNGV. CDR3 DNA: TGTGCCAGCAGCTCTGATATTGCGAGGCAGTACTTC. It specifies CASSSDIARQYF.

The chain carries TRBV18 and TRBJ1-5; D is ambiguous. Germline V lookup: CDR1 KGHSH, CDR2 LQKENI. The CDR3 length is 14 residues. V was cut by 6 bases and J by 5 bases, with 14 bases left in between. The CDR3 DNA sequence: TGTGCCAGCTCGACCGAGGGCGGCGATCAGCCCCAGCATTTT. Its protein product is CASSTEGGDQPQHF.

There are many counts of this clonotype. The chain has TRBV27 and TRBJ1-2; unclear D gene. The germline V gene encodes CDR1 MNHEY and CDR2 SMNVEV (reference sequence). The CDR3 loop spans 11 amino acids. Trimming removed 6 bases from V and 6 bases from J, with 8 bases in between. The CDR3 protein is CASRDFHGYTF. CDR3 bases: TGTGCCAGCAGGGACTTCCATGGCTACACCTTC.

This clonotype was recorded at least ten times. The chain is built from TRBV14 and TRBJ2-5, with D perhaps matching TRBD2 (6 bases). CDR1 SGHDN and CDR2 FVKESK come from the germline V gene. This CDR3 region has 15 residues. Trimming removed 1 base at V and 5 bases at J, with 14 bases between. CDR3 amino acids: CASSQGRDSVETQYF. The CDR3 DNA reads TGTGCCAGCAGCCAAGGACGGGACTCGGTCGAGACCCAGTACTTC.

This clonotype was detected a few times. The chain has TRBV9 and TRBJ2-7, with 15 bases fitting TRBD2. CDR1 is SGDLS, CDR2 YYNGEE, per germline. V lost 4 bases, J lost 3 bases, and 8 bases stayed unmatched. This CDR3 contains 17 residues. The CDR3 DNA is TGTGCCAGCAGCCCCGGGACTAGCGGGGGGCACAACTACGAGCAGTACTTC. Its translation: CASSPGTSGGHNYEQYF.

This clonotype has a single count. It may be a read error: a sequence one base away is much more abundant. V usage is TRBV6-5 and J usage is TRBJ2-3; D could derive from TRBD1 or TRBD2 (5 bases each). Germline CDR1 MNHEY, CDR2 SVGAGI. The CDR3 consists of 14 residues. Trimming left V 8 bases short and J 6 bases short, with 18 bases between. CDR3 region: CASGSGRLADTQYF. DNA of the CDR3: TGTGCCAGCGGGTCAGGGAGACTCGCTGATACGCAGTATTTT.

The chain uses TRBV11-2 and TRBJ2-5; D unresolved. Trimming pared 3 bases from V and 1 base from J, leaving 12 bases between. This CDR3 has 15 residues. Germline loops: CDR1 SGHAT, CDR2 FQNNGV. CDR3 loop: CASSFDGRSQETQYF. CDR3 in DNA: TGTGCCAGCAGCTTCGACGGCCGCTCCCAAGAGACCCAGTACTTC.

The table lists this clonotype with many counts. This chain connects TRBV11-2 to TRBJ1-5; D ambiguous. CDR1 SGHAT and CDR2 FQNNGV come from the germline V gene. The CDR3 runs to 12 residues. V gave up 5 bases and J gave up 6 bases, with 8 bases separating them. CDR3 protein: CASSPEGQPQHF. The CDR3 region has the DNA TGTGCCAGCAGCCCCGAGGGTCAGCCCCAGCATTTT.

The sample holds a few counts of this clonotype. The chain is built from TRBV11-2 and TRBJ2-7, with D possibly being TRBD1 (5 bases). The CDR3 consists of 15 residues. The V and J ends lost 1 base and 0 bases respectively, with 10 bases between them. Germline V gene lookup returns CDR1 SGHAT and CDR2 FQNNGV. The CDR3: CASSLAKGSSYEQYF. The CDR3 DNA reads TGTGCCAGCAGCTTAGCAAAGGGGTCCTCCTACGAGCAGTACTTC.

This clonotype was seen repeatedly, ten times or more. V and J are TRBV15 and TRBJ2-3, with 12 bases fitting TRBD2. With 3 bases clipped from V and 2 bases from J, the junction kept 12 bases outside the gene matches. Per the germline V gene, CDR1 is LNHNV and CDR2 is YYDKDF (reference sequence). The CDR3 spans 19 residues. DNA of the CDR3: TGTGCCACCAGCAGCTTAGCTTCGGGACTAGCGGGCTTCACAGATACGCAGTATTTT. Its translation: CATSSLASGLAGFTDTQYF.

Ten or more counts support this clonotype. This chain uses TRBV18 with TRBJ2-2, with D possibly being TRBD1 (5 bases). Per the germline V gene, CDR1 is KGHSH and CDR2 is LQKENI. The CDR3 sequence is 14 residues long. V was clipped by 2 bases and J by 1 base, with 5 bases between them. Here the CDR3 DNA reads TGTGCCAGCTCACCAGACAGGAACACCGGGGAGCTGTTTTTT. It yields the protein CASSPDRNTGELFF.